What follows are 23 T cell receptor beta chains derived from one specimen sequenced in a study of blood T cell repertoires in COVID-19. Some clones are missing from TCRdb's copy, which holds only in-frame ones; the method was immunoSEQ multiplex PCR. The sample lists about 230,000 clones, roughly 80% occurring once. Source material: peripheral blood. These TCRs come from a woman in her seventies with active or convalescent COVID-19.

The gene calls are TRBV24-1 and TRBJ2-5; TRBD1 aligns across 8 bases. The CDR3 totals 14 residues. Germline V CDR1 and CDR2: KGHDR, SFDVKD. V was pared by 2 bases and J by 5 bases, with 3 bases of the junction left unmatched. Here the CDR3 reads CATSDSQGAETQYF. Written as DNA, the CDR3 is TGTGCCACCAGTGATTCCCAGGGGGCGGAGACCCAGTACTTC.

This chain joins TRBV6-5 and TRBJ1-2; the D is unclear. CDR3 length: 13 amino acids. Germline loops: CDR1 MNHEY, CDR2 SVGAGI. Trimming stripped 5 bases from V and 2 bases from J, with 9 bases between. The CDR3 spells CASSPDTNYGYTF. The CDR3, as DNA: TGTGCCAGCAGTCCCGACACCAACTATGGCTACACCTTC.

This clone was seen only a few times. The chain couples TRBV28 to TRBJ2-1, with D possibly TRBD2 on 6 matching bases. The V gene's germline CDR1 is MDHEN and CDR2 SYDVKM. V was pared by 5 bases and J by 7 bases, with 18 bases between. The CDR3 contains 15 residues. CDR3 loop: CASSPGGARRNEQFF. In nucleotides, the CDR3 is TGTGCCAGCAGTCCCGGCGGGGCTAGGAGGAATGAGCAGTTCTTC.

The chain recombines TRBV6-4 with TRBJ2-2; possibly TRBD2 for D (5 bases). CDR3 length equals 14 residues. V was trimmed by 5 bases and J by 5 bases, leaving 12 bases between them. Germline CDR1 reads MRHNA; CDR2 reads SNTAGT. The DNA of the CDR3 is TGTGCCAGCAGTTACGAACGGGGAACCGGGGAGCTGTTTTTT. Amino acids: CASSYERGTGELFF.

This clone was seen a handful of times. The genes are TRBV25-1 and TRBJ1-1, with TRBD1 matching 8 bases. CDR1 MGHDK and CDR2 SYGVNS come from the germline V gene. The CDR3 runs 15 residues. Trimming at V came to 2 bases and at J to 3 bases, leaving 5 bases not matched to a gene. The CDR3 spells CASSEPLGQDTEAFF. In DNA form, the CDR3 reads TGTGCCAGCAGTGAACCTTTGGGACAGGACACTGAAGCTTTCTTT.

The rearrangement uses TRBV18 and TRBJ1-2; 11 nucleotides match TRBD1. With V trimmed by 1 base and J by 7 bases, 5 bases remained unmatched. The CDR3 length is 15 residues. Germline V gene lookup returns CDR1 KGHSH and CDR2 LQKENI. The chain's CDR3 is CASSPLGQGDVGYTF. In nucleotides, the CDR3 is TGTGCCAGCTCACCACTGGGACAGGGGGACGTTGGCTACACCTTC. The whole variable domain, filled in from reference TRBV18 and TRBJ1-2, reads NAGVMQNPRHLVRRRGQEARLRCSPMKGHSHVYWYRQLPEEGLKFMVYLQKENIIDESGMPKERFSAEFPKEGPSILRIQQVVRGDSAAYFCASSPLGQGDVGYTFGSGTRLTVV.

The chain employs TRBV18 and TRBJ1-1, with D tentatively TRBD1 (6 bases). The V gene's germline CDR1 is KGHSH and CDR2 LQKENI. Trimming left V 10 bases short and J 0 bases short, with 21 bases between. This CDR3 region has 16 residues. The CDR3 DNA reads TGTGCCACCCTCCCCTCAACAGGGCGGGTGAACACTGAAGCTTTCTTT. This translates into CATLPSTGRVNTEAFF.

The chain joins TRBV6-2 or TRBV6-3 to TRBJ1-1, with TRBD1 matching over 8 bases. The CDR3 sequence is 14 residues long. Germline trimming cut 5 bases from V and 0 bases from J; bases unmatched to any gene: 2. Germline CDR1 and CDR2: MNHEY and SVGEGT. The CDR3 sequence is CASSQTGVNTEAFF. Here the CDR3 DNA reads TGTGCCAGCAGTCAGACAGGGGTGAACACTGAAGCTTTCTTT.

The table lists this clone with a few counts. The chain links TRBV4-2 to TRBJ2-2; 8 bases map to TRBD2. Germline-derived CDR1 and CDR2 are LGHNA and YNFKEQ. J was trimmed by 3 bases and V by 0 bases; bases with no gene match: 6. The CDR3 is 17 amino acids. The DNA for the CDR3 is TGTGCCAGCAGCCAAGATACGGGGGGGCCCGACACCGGGGAGCTGTTTTTT. Translated: CASSQDTGGPDTGELFF.

This chain joins TRBV18 and TRBJ1-3; D perhaps matches TRBD1 (5 bases). Germline CDR1 reads KGHSH; CDR2 reads LQKENI. Trimming removed 3 bases from V and 0 bases from J, with 12 bases in between. There are 16 residues in the CDR3. The CDR3 spells CASSPQDSSSGNTIYF. CDR3 DNA: TGTGCCAGCTCACCCCAAGACAGCTCCTCTGGAAACACCATATATTTT.

There are a few counts of this clone. The chain employs TRBV7-6 and TRBJ2-7; TRBD1 matches at 9 bases. V was clipped by 4 bases and J by 4 bases; unmatched bases: 5. This CDR3 has 14 amino acids. CDR1 is SGHVS, CDR2 FNYEAQ, per germline. The CDR3 DNA reads as TGTGCCAGCAGCTCCGGACAGGGGAGGTACGAGCAGTACTTC. Translating gives CASSSGQGRYEQYF.

This clone was seen only once. The chain employs TRBV7-8 and TRBJ1-2; 10 bases agree with TRBD1. Germline values: CDR1 SGHVS, CDR2 FQNEAQ. The CDR3 length is 14 residues. V dropped 4 bases and J dropped 8; count of bases not matched to a gene: 7. The CDR3 sequence is CASSSRTGGFGYTF. CDR3 nucleotides: TGTGCCAGCAGCTCCAGGACAGGGGGGTTCGGCTACACCTTC.

The V call is TRBV7-2, the J call TRBJ2-3, with a tentative D call TRBD1 (6 bases). Germline V lookup: CDR1 SGHTA, CDR2 FQGNSA. The length of the CDR3 is 15 residues. V was clipped by 3 bases and J by 0 bases, with 10 bases between them. The CDR3 region has the DNA TGTGCCAGCAGCTTGGGACACGCTAGCACAGATACGCAGTATTTT. The encoded protein is CASSLGHASTDTQYF.

A single count supports this clone. Compared with germline, one end of the junction differs, possibly owing to a read error. This chain links TRBV11-1 with TRBJ1-1; TRBD1 matches 8 bases. Germline V CDR1 and CDR2: SGHAT, FQDESV (reference sequence). CDR3 length: 12 residues. The CDR3 region has the DNA TGTGCCAGCAGCTTATACCCAGGGGGCCACGCGTTT. Amino acids: CASSLYPGGHAF.

J is TRBJ1-2 and V is TRBV7-3; a weak D match, TRBD1 (5 bases). This CDR3 has 15 amino acids. The V gene lost 0 bases and the J gene lost 1 base, with 9 bases spanning the gap. Germline CDR1 reads SGHTA; CDR2 reads FQGTGA. In DNA form, the CDR3 reads TGTGCCAGCAGCTTAACGGGGGGACTTAACTATGGCTACACCTTC. Amino acid sequence: CASSLTGGLNYGYTF. The entire variable domain, with the rest obtained from reference TRBV7-3 and TRBJ1-2, is as follows: GAGVSQTPSNKVTEKGKYVELRCDPISGHTALYWYRQSLGQGPEFLIYFQGTGAADDSGLPNDRFFAVRPEGSVSTLKIQRTERGDSAVYLCASSLTGGLNYGYTFGSGTRLTVV.

This clone occurred a few times. CDR3 loop: CASMRGNTEAFF. In DNA form, the CDR3 reads TGTGCCAGTATGCGGGGGAACACTGAAGCTTTCTTT. The chain is built from TRBV19 and TRBJ1-1; D gene unclear. The ends were cut back, 7 bases at V and 1 base at J, with 7 bases in the middle. This CDR3 has 12 amino acids. Germline V lookup: CDR1 LNHDA, CDR2 SQIVND (reference sequence).

V is TRBV7-6 and J is TRBJ2-2; D might be TRBD2 (6 bases). This CDR3 is 16 amino acids long. Trimming removed 7 bases at V and 5 bases at J, with 20 bases between. Germline V gene sequence: CDR1 SGHVS, CDR2 FNYEAQ. CDR3 protein: CASNNHGGPGTGELFF. The CDR3, as DNA: TGTGCCAGCAACAACCATGGAGGGCCAGGGACCGGGGAGCTGTTTTTT.

Written as DNA, the CDR3 is TGTGCCAGCTCACCCGGGACTAGCGGGAGCCATCCCTACGAGCAGTACTTC. Its protein product is CASSPGTSGSHPYEQYF. The V gene is TRBV18, the J gene TRBJ2-7; 14 bases are shared with TRBD2. The CDR3 runs 17 residues. From germline, CDR1 is KGHSH and CDR2 LQKENI. Unmatched junction bases numbered 6, after V lost 3 bases and J lost 2 bases. Looking up the rest from reference TRBV18 and TRBJ2-7 gives the full variable domain: NAGVMQNPRHLVRRRGQEARLRCSPMKGHSHVYWYRQLPEEGLKFMVYLQKENIIDESGMPKERFSAEFPKEGPSILRIQQVVRGDSAAYFCASSPGTSGSHPYEQYFGPGTRLTVT.

V usage is TRBV10-2 and J usage is TRBJ2-4, with 9 bases lining up with TRBD1. CDR1 and CDR2 from the germline V gene are WSHSY and SAAADI. V trimming: 7 bases; J trimming: 5 bases; junction bases outside the gene matches: 3. The length of the CDR3 is 13 residues. The CDR3 DNA is TGCGCCAGCAACACAGGGGGCGAAAACATTCAGTACTTC. Its translation is CASNTGGENIQYF.

This clone was seen a single time. V usage is TRBV7-2 and J usage is TRBJ2-7; TRBD1 matches 9 bases. This CDR3 has 15 amino acids. The V segment lost 2 bases and the J segment 3 bases; nucleotides outside the gene matches: 5. Germline CDR1 SGHTA, CDR2 FQGNSA. The chain's CDR3 is CASSLSGQGFYEQYF. The CDR3 nucleotides are TGTGCCAGCAGCTTATCGGGACAGGGATTCTACGAGCAGTACTTC.

The chain carries TRBV9 and TRBJ2-1, with TRBD1 matching over 8 bases. Trimming took 4 bases from V and 8 from J; bases not matched to a gene: 11. CDR3 length: 15 amino acids. Germline-derived CDR1 and CDR2 are SGDLS and YYNGEE. The chain's CDR3 is CASSKDRDGLHEQFF. The CDR3 DNA sequence: TGTGCCAGCAGCAAGGACAGGGATGGGTTGCATGAGCAGTTCTTC.

The J gene is TRBJ2-3, the V gene TRBV7-9; the D gene is possibly TRBD2 (6 bases). Germline V lookup: CDR1 SEHNR, CDR2 FQNEAQ (reference sequence). The V and J ends lost 6 bases and 4 bases respectively, with 11 bases between them. CDR3 size: 13 residues. As DNA, the CDR3 is TGTGCCAGCAGTCGAGGAGGGTCAGATACGCAGTATTTT. It translates to CASSRGGSDTQYF. The full variable domain, rest sourced from reference TRBV7-9 and TRBJ2-3, is DTGVSQNPRHKITKRGQNVTFRCDPISEHNRLYWYRQTLGQGPEFLTYFQNEAQLEKSRLLSDRFSAERPKGSFSTLEIQRTEQGDSAMYLCASSRGGSDTQYFGPGTRLTVL.

The genes are TRBV28 and TRBJ1-5; TRBD1 is a possible D gene (6 bases). The germline V and J ends were trimmed by 3 bases and 4 bases, with 13 bases remaining between them. The CDR3 contains 15 residues. Germline V gives CDR1 MDHEN, CDR2 SYDVKM. The CDR3 sequence is CASSFNRVSNQPQHF. DNA of the CDR3: TGTGCCAGCAGTTTCAACAGGGTGTCGAATCAGCCCCAGCATTTT.